This TCR beta chain was documented in a study of neurological immune-mediated disorders. Time point: longitudinal time-point 2. It was from 2 million PBMCs stored at -80 C that the unsorted libraries were obtained. This clonotype was detected ten times or more. The authors made cDNA by 5'RACE with 10-nucleotide random UMIs. Every sequencing run gave over 200 million TCR-beta sequences, taken from 15-18 subjects. MiXCR, applied by TCRdb to the 5' RACE reads, yields one record per CDR3 protein. The sample comprises 50,000 or so distinct CDR3 sequences, less than 15% of which are singletons, and less than 5.5% rests with the top ten. Germline CDR1 reads SGHRS; CDR2 reads YFSETQ. The germline V and J ends were trimmed by 1 base and 2 bases, with 16 bases remaining between them. The CDR3 length is 16 residues.

The rearrangement joins TRBV5-1 to TRBJ2-7, with D perhaps TRBD2 (5 bases). Sample: PBMCs. The receptor was isolated from a male donor with HTLV-1-associated myelopathy (HAM/TSP). Here the CDR3 reads CASSLPGRGVPYEQYF. The CDR3 nucleotides read TGCGCCAGCAGCTTGCCGGGGAGAGGAGTCCCCTACGAGCAGTACTTC.